The T cell receptor (beta chain) under discussion was sequenced for a study of post-analysis software for immune sequencing data. To note about this clonotype: Its antigen is not known.

The study's findings and limits: TRBV segments more frequent in patients than in controls numbered five and included TRBV5-6, TRBV5-1 and TRBV20-1.

cDNA libraries for TCR beta contained unique molecular identifiers. One entry per CDR3 protein, called by TCRdb with MiXCR from the PCR reads. In the table there are roughly 700,000 distinct CDR3 sequences, 30% of which are singletons. This CDR3 is built from 17 residues. The V gene's germline CDR1 is SGDLS and CDR2 YYNGEE. Trimming removed 1 base from V and 4 bases from J; junction bases left unmatched: 8. V and J are TRBV9 and TRBJ2-1; 10 bases match TRBD2. This clonotype originated in a girl aged 5-17 years with multiple sclerosis. The sequenced sample consisted of blood. DNA of the CDR3: TGTGCCAGCAGCGTACGGGGAAGCGGGGGGGCGTACAATGAGCAGTTCTTC. Its translation: CASSVRGSGGAYNEQFF.